A single sample gave rise to the 20 T cell receptor beta chains below, sequenced in a study of cytomegalovirus exposure and HLA in healthy donors. Sequenced by immunoSEQ multiplex PCR; TCRdb stores in-frame clones only, minus some. The sample yields 250,000 or so clones, 90% seen once. The specimen sequenced was PBMCs. These receptors were collected from a woman aged 18-30 years in good health and CMV-seronegative.

There are a few counts of this clone. DNA for the CDR3: TGTGCCAGCAGCTTAGGCAGGGCGGTGGTGGAGCAGTACTTC. Its protein product is CASSLGRAVVEQYF. The chain recombines TRBV7-9 with TRBJ2-7; TRBD1 might be the D (5 bases). The V end lost 1 base, the J end lost 7 bases, and 14 bases lay between the germline ends. CDR3 length: 14 amino acids. Germline CDR1 and CDR2: SEHNR and FQNEAQ (reference sequence).

V usage is TRBV6-5 and J usage is TRBJ1-4; D is undetermined. The ends were cut back, 2 bases at V and 5 bases at J, with 9 bases in the middle. The CDR3 sequence is 14 residues long. Germline CDR1 is MNHEY and CDR2 is SVGAGI. The DNA for the CDR3 is TGTGCCAGCAGTTACGATACTAGAAATGAAAAACTGTTTTTT. It codes for CASSYDTRNEKLFF.

This chain links TRBV27 with TRBJ2-5, with D possibly being TRBD2 (7 bases). CDR3 length: 14 residues. V lost 2 bases and J 5 bases, leaving 12 bases between the germline ends. Germline CDR1 reads MNHEY; CDR2 reads SMNVEV (reference sequence). The CDR3 DNA is TGTGCCAGCAGTTTACGAGGGGGGGCGGAGACCCAGTACTTC. Translated: CASSLRGGAETQYF.

The rearrangement joins TRBV6-6 to TRBJ1-5; 8 bases line up with TRBD1. After removal of 6 bases from V and 5 bases from J, the junction contained 3 bases not matched to a gene. CDR3 length equals 13 residues. Germline V lookup: CDR1 MNHNY, CDR2 SVGAGI (reference sequence). This CDR3 reads CASSWTGHQPQHF. CDR3 DNA: TGTGCCAGCAGCTGGACAGGGCATCAGCCCCAGCATTTT.

The genes are TRBV27 and TRBJ2-2; maybe TRBD2 (5 bases). CDR3 length: 17 residues. V lost 7 bases and J lost 5, with 23 bases in between. Germline V gene lookup returns CDR1 MNHEY and CDR2 SMNVEV (reference sequence). CDR3: CASTLTGGLPGTGELFF. The CDR3 DNA is TGTGCCAGCACCCTAACCGGCGGACTGCCGGGGACCGGGGAGCTGTTTTTT.

This sequence joins TRBV2 and TRBJ1-4; TRBD1 is a possible D gene (6 bases). Trimming took off 6 bases at V and 3 bases at J, with 11 bases between the two ends. The CDR3 is made up of 14 amino acids. CDR1 and CDR2 (germline): SNHLY, FYNNEI. CDR3 DNA: TGTGCCAGCAGGAAGGACAGTGCTAATGAAAAACTGTTTTTT. It yields the protein CASRKDSANEKLFF.

The V and J genes are TRBV18 and TRBJ2-1, with 11 bases matching TRBD1. The germline gives CDR1 KGHSH, CDR2 LQKENI. There are 15 residues in the CDR3. The V and J ends lost 3 bases and 6 bases, in that order; junction bases with no gene match: 4. CDR3 sequence reads: CASSPGQGVTNEQFF. DNA of the CDR3: TGTGCCAGCTCACCGGGACAGGGGGTGACCAATGAGCAGTTCTTC.

This chain uses TRBV7-6 with TRBJ2-5; D gene ambiguous. Germline CDR1 SGHVS, CDR2 FNYEAQ. V lost 2 bases to trimming and J lost 5 bases, with 12 bases between them. The CDR3 is 14 amino acids. CDR3 coding DNA: TGTGCCAGCAGCTTATTCGGGTTCCGGGAGACCCAGTACTTC. This gives the protein CASSLFGFRETQYF.

J is TRBJ2-5 and V is TRBV6-1, with 8 positions matching TRBD1. The germline V gene has CDR1 MNHNS and CDR2 SASEGT. CDR3 size: 16 residues. V was clipped by 4 bases and J by 2 bases; unmatched bases: 9. CDR3 DNA sequence: TGTGCCAGCAGTGTTAGTCCAGGGGGCGCGCAAGAGACCCAGTACTTC. Translating it yields CASSVSPGGAQETQYF.

V and J are TRBV19 and TRBJ1-5; the D gene is possibly TRBD1 (5 bases). V was clipped by 3 bases and J by 5 bases, with 17 bases between them. The germline CDR1 and CDR2 sequences are LNHDA and SQIVND (reference sequence). This CDR3 spans 16 amino acids. CDR3 loop: CASSILAGLNDQPQHF. In DNA form, the CDR3 reads TGTGCCAGTAGTATTCTGGCAGGGTTGAACGATCAGCCCCAGCATTTT.

The chain combines TRBV4-1 with TRBJ2-7, with 9 bases fitting TRBD2. Trimming cost V 3 bases and J 0 bases; bases outside gene matches: 3. CDR3 length: 15 residues. Germline assignment: CDR1 MGHRA and CDR2 YSYEKL. CDR3 DNA: TGCGCCAGCAGCCATGCAGCGGGGGGCTCCTACGAGCAGTACGTC. The encoded protein is CASSHAAGGSYEQYV.

Concerning this clone: One junction end does not reproduce the germline sequence, and a read error may be involved. The CDR3 here is CASSLGQNTGELFF. Written as DNA, the CDR3 is TGTGCTAGCAGCTTAGGACAGAACACCGGGGAGCTGTTTTTT. The V gene is TRBV7-7, the J gene TRBJ2-2; D is possibly TRBD1 (5 bases). The germline V gene encodes CDR1 SSHAT and CDR2 FNYEAQ (reference sequence). The CDR3 length is 14 residues.

The chain carries TRBV2 and TRBJ2-7; 9 nucleotides match TRBD1. Germline V gene sequence: CDR1 SNHLY, CDR2 FYNNEI. J was trimmed by 4 bases and V by 6 bases; bases with no gene match: 10. The CDR3 covers 15 residues. The DNA for the CDR3 is TGTGCCAGCAGAACAGGGGGCGCGATCCCTTACGAGCAGTACTTC. Translated, it gives CASRTGGAIPYEQYF.

The chain uses TRBV6-5 and TRBJ2-2; D is perhaps TRBD1 (6 bases). Germline assignment: CDR1 MNHEY and CDR2 SVGAGI. With 2 bases removed from V and 4 bases from J, the gap between germline ends came to 11 bases. The CDR3 runs to 15 residues. The CDR3 protein is CASSYDGTTTGELFF. The CDR3 coding sequence is TGTGCCAGCAGTTACGATGGGACAACCACCGGGGAGCTGTTTTTT.

V and J are TRBV7-2 and TRBJ1-2, with 10 positions matching TRBD1. J lost 4 bases, V lost 7 bases, and 12 bases had no gene match. Germline CDR1 reads SGHTA; CDR2 reads FQGNSA. The CDR3 totals 16 residues. The CDR3 DNA sequence: TGTGCCAGCAAGGGACCTGACAGGGGGCGTCTCTATGGCTACACCTTC. Translation gives CASKGPDRGRLYGYTF.

This sequence joins TRBV6-6 and TRBJ1-1; 11 positions agree with TRBD1. The CDR3 loop spans 14 amino acids. V gave up 5 bases and J gave up 5 bases; unmatched junction bases: 4. Germline CDR1 MNHNY, CDR2 SVGAGI (reference sequence). CDR3 amino acids: CASSTGTGGTEAFF. CDR3 nucleotide sequence: TGTGCCAGCAGTACCGGGACAGGGGGTACTGAAGCTTTCTTT.

This clone showed up just a few times. The rearrangement joins TRBV13 to TRBJ1-2, with 7 bases identical to TRBD1. Germline V gene data show CDR1 as PRHDT and CDR2 as FYEKMQ (reference sequence). The CDR3 contains 13 residues. The junction had 7 bases not matched to a gene; V was cut back by 5 bases and J by 7 bases. The DNA of the CDR3 is TGTGCCAGCAGCCTCAGACAGGGAGGTGGCTACACCTTC. It is translated as CASSLRQGGGYTF.

This chain links TRBV5-1 with TRBJ2-6; 7 bases are shared with TRBD1. Germline assignment: CDR1 SGHRS and CDR2 YFSETQ. This CDR3 has 17 amino acids. Trimming at V came to 6 bases and at J to 0 bases, leaving 9 bases not matched to a gene. Here the CDR3 DNA reads TGCGCCAGCAACGATGGGACAGCCAACTCTGGGGCCAACGTCCTGACTTTC. Protein product: CASNDGTANSGANVLTF.

This clone was detected only a few times. The chain uses TRBV11-3 and TRBJ2-2; no clear D gene. V was shortened by 5 bases and J by 4 bases, with 8 bases between the two germline ends. Looked up from germline, CDR1 is SGHNT and CDR2 is YENEEA. The CDR3 consists of 13 residues. The CDR3 is CASSPTATGELFF. The CDR3, as DNA: TGTGCCAGCAGCCCTACAGCCACCGGGGAGCTGTTTTTT.

The rearrangement uses TRBV6-5 and TRBJ2-7, with 7 bases aligning to TRBD1. The V segment lost 5 bases and the J segment 3 bases; nucleotides outside the gene matches: 4. In germline, CDR1 is MNHEY, CDR2 SVGAGI. The CDR3 covers 13 residues. In DNA, the CDR3 is TGTGCCAGCAGTAAACAGGGGAGCTACGAGCAGTACGTC. This translates into CASSKQGSYEQYV.